The 19 T cell receptor beta chains given below trace back to one sample, sequenced in a study of T cells after yellow fever vaccination (dated 2019 in TCRdb). Libraries were built with 5' RACE. TCRdb shows the sequencer as Illumina HiSeq 2500. TCRdb reran the public reads through fastp at Q25 and MiXCR, keeping productive beta chains. Under each unique CDR3 protein, matching rows form one entry showing the most common genes and DNA. For this sample there are a few hundred thousand distinct CDR3 sequences; about a sixth appear just once. About 18% of the sample belongs to the ten largest clones. The sample's treatment or condition, from its label and the paper: live attenuated yellow fever vaccine strain. The sequenced sample was PBMCs, obtained 4 to 5 days after the first yellow fever vaccination. Every receptor here comes from a man younger than 35 who received the YFV17D yellow fever vaccine.

This sequence joins TRBV18 and TRBJ1-2; unclear D gene. V lost 0 bases to trimming and J lost 7 bases, with 15 bases between them. Germline-derived CDR1 and CDR2 are KGHSH and LQKENI. This CDR3 is built from 15 residues. Here the CDR3 reads CASSPPSLGRRGYTF. The CDR3 coding sequence is TGTGCCAGCTCACCACCGTCTTTAGGGCGACGTGGCTACACCTTC.

The chain uses TRBV5-1 and TRBJ2-5, with D possibly being TRBD2 (6 bases). Trimming pared 2 bases from V and 1 base from J, leaving 18 bases between. This CDR3 is 17 amino acids long. Germline V gene sequence: CDR1 SGHRS, CDR2 YFSETQ. The CDR3 here is CASSFLPSAGRQETQYF. The CDR3 nucleotides read TGCGCCAGCAGCTTTCTGCCGTCCGCGGGGCGCCAAGAGACCCAGTACTTC.

This clonotype appeared a few times. The chain is built from TRBV24-1 and TRBJ2-1, with 7 bases matching TRBD2. Per the germline V gene, CDR1 is KGHDR and CDR2 is SFDVKD. The CDR3 is made up of 14 amino acids. With 6 bases clipped from V and 4 bases from J, the junction kept 5 bases outside the gene matches. The CDR3 region has the DNA TGTGCCACCAGTCCAGCGGGGTGGTACAATGAGCAGTTCTTC. This codes for CATSPAGWYNEQFF.

This clonotype came up once. The chain joins TRBV6-2 or TRBV6-3 to TRBJ1-2; 7 bases match TRBD1. Germline CDR1 MNHEY, CDR2 SVGEGT. The CDR3 has 15 amino acids. V was pared by 5 bases and J by 4 bases, with 10 bases of the junction left unmatched. The CDR3 is CASSERTGGVYGYTF. CDR3 in DNA: TGTGCCAGCAGTGAGCGGACAGGAGGCGTCTATGGCTACACCTTC.

In this sample, this clonotype turned up a few times. J is TRBJ1-4 and V is TRBV4-3; D gene uncertain. Germline CDR1 is LGHNA and CDR2 is YSLEER. The CDR3 spans 15 residues. V was pared by 1 base and J by 8 bases, with 14 bases between. For the CDR3, the DNA is TGCGCCAGCAGCCAAGGGGAAATGCTTAGCGAAAAACTGTTTTTT. Its protein product is CASSQGEMLSEKLFF.

V usage is TRBV12-3 or TRBV12-4 and J usage is TRBJ1-2, with 7 bases that match TRBD1. The CDR3 totals 12 residues. The junction had 5 bases not matched to a gene; V was cut back by 6 bases and J by 7 bases. The DNA for the CDR3 is TGTGCCAGCAGGCCACAGGGGTCTGGCTACACCTTC. It encodes CASRPQGSGYTF.

The J gene is TRBJ1-4, the V gene TRBV29-1; D remains unclear. The CDR3 extends over 12 amino acids. Germline V gene lookup returns CDR1 SQVTM and CDR2 ANQGSEA. The V gene lost 4 bases and the J gene lost 7 bases, with 10 bases spanning the gap. The CDR3 DNA is TGCAGCGTTGCGGCACACACTGAAAAACTGTTTTTT. Its protein is CSVAAHTEKLFF.

This chain connects TRBV6-2 or TRBV6-3 to TRBJ1-1; 7 bases are shared with TRBD1. CDR3 length equals 13 residues. Per germline, CDR1 MNHEY and CDR2 SVGEGT. V lost 8 bases and J lost 4; bases outside the gene matches: 7. CDR3 loop: CASRDSPSTEAFF. In nucleotides, the CDR3 is TGTGCCAGCCGGGACAGTCCCAGCACTGAAGCTTTCTTT.

The CDR3 region has the DNA TGTGCCAGCAGGGGGGACAGCCCCCTCCAACCCCAGCATTTT. This sequence encodes CASRGDSPLQPQHF. The V call is TRBV2, the J call TRBJ1-5, with 7 positions matching TRBD1. V lost 6 bases to trimming and J lost 10 bases; unmatched junction nucleotides: 12. The CDR3 sequence is 14 residues long. Germline V gene lookup returns CDR1 SNHLY and CDR2 FYNNEI.

The J gene is TRBJ2-7, the V gene TRBV5-1, with D perhaps TRBD1 (7 bases). Trimming left V 3 bases short and J 3 bases short, with 10 bases between. This CDR3 comprises 13 residues. CDR1 is SGHRS, CDR2 YFSETQ, per germline. The CDR3 sequence: CASSWQGGYEQYV. The CDR3 nucleotides are TGCGCCAGCAGCTGGCAGGGGGGCTACGAGCAGTACGTC.

The genes are TRBV6-1 and TRBJ2-2; D gene ambiguous. This CDR3 region has 14 residues. CDR1 is MNHNS and CDR2 is SASEGT in the germline V gene. Trimming took off 7 bases at V and 9 bases at J, with 18 bases between the two ends. The CDR3 DNA follows: TGTGCCAGCAACCCAGGATCCAATACGAGGGAGCTGTTTTTT. It is translated as CASNPGSNTRELFF.

The chain joins TRBV5-1 to TRBJ1-5; perhaps TRBD1 as D (6 bases). The V and J ends lost 4 bases and 6 bases respectively, with 17 bases between them. This CDR3 spans 15 amino acids. Looked up from germline, CDR1 is SGHRS and CDR2 is YFSETQ. The CDR3 here is CASSPGWGPGQPQHF. The CDR3, as DNA: TGCGCCAGCAGCCCGGGGTGGGGGCCGGGTCAGCCCCAGCATTTT.

This clonotype was seen ten or more times. V gene TRBV7-9 combines with J gene TRBJ2-3; D may correspond to TRBD1 or TRBD2 (6 bases each). The V end lost 11 bases, the J end lost 4 bases, and 16 bases lay between the germline ends. Germline assignment: CDR1 SEHNR and CDR2 FQNEAQ (reference sequence). The CDR3 has 13 amino acids. The chain's CDR3 is CAHSGGWADTQYF. The CDR3 region has the DNA TGTGCCCATTCCGGGGGCTGGGCAGATACGCAGTATTTT.

This clonotype was detected a few times. This sequence joins TRBV7-2 and TRBJ2-5; D could derive from TRBD1 or TRBD2 (5 bases each). The V end was cut by 3 bases, the J end by 1 base, with 9 bases between. CDR1 and CDR2 (germline): SGHTA, FQGNSA. This CDR3 is 14 amino acids long. The CDR3 here is CASSLMGVQETQYF. The CDR3 nucleotides read TGTGCCAGCAGCTTGATGGGGGTCCAAGAGACCCAGTACTTC.

This chain connects TRBV5-1 to TRBJ1-4, with 9 bases identical to TRBD1. The CDR3 consists of 16 residues. With 5 bases clipped from V and 6 bases from J, the junction kept 11 bases outside the gene matches. Per the germline V gene, CDR1 is SGHRS and CDR2 is YFSETQ. The CDR3 sequence: CASRLQQGAWDEKLFF. Written as DNA, the CDR3 is TGCGCCAGCAGACTACAACAGGGGGCCTGGGATGAAAAACTGTTTTTT. The entire variable domain, with the rest obtained from reference TRBV5-1 and TRBJ1-4, is as follows: KAGVTQTPRYLIKTRGQQVTLSCSPISGHRSVSWYQQTPGQGLQFLFEYFSETQRNKGNFPGRFSGRQFSNSRSEMNVSTLELGDSALYLCASRLQQGAWDEKLFFGSGTQLSVL.

The CDR3 is CASSLGSGNNNEQFF. The CDR3 nucleotides are TGTGCCAGCTCACTGGGATCGGGAAACAACAATGAGCAGTTCTTC. V gene TRBV18 combines with J gene TRBJ2-1; possibly TRBD2 for D (5 bases). Trimming left V 4 bases short and J 5 bases short, with 15 bases between. The CDR3 length is 15 residues. Germline V gives CDR1 KGHSH, CDR2 LQKENI.

This clonotype occurred a few times. The V gene is TRBV5-1, the J gene TRBJ2-5; D perhaps matches TRBD2 (6 bases). Germline V gives CDR1 SGHRS, CDR2 YFSETQ. Trimming removed 0 bases at V and 0 bases at J, with 9 bases between. This CDR3 is built from 15 residues. DNA of the CDR3: TGCGCCAGCAGCTTGGTTCCGGGGGACCAAGAGACCCAGTACTTC. Amino acids: CASSLVPGDQETQYF.

The rearrangement joins TRBV6-5 to TRBJ1-1; no clear D gene. Between the trimmed V and J ends, which lost 7 bases and 3 bases, there was a span of 12 bases. This CDR3 region has 13 residues. The germline V gene encodes CDR1 MNHEY and CDR2 SVGAGI. The chain's CDR3 is CASTQARYTEAFF. The CDR3 nucleotides read TGTGCCAGCACTCAGGCAAGGTACACTGAAGCTTTCTTT.

This clonotype has just a few counts. J is TRBJ2-5 and V is TRBV5-1; possibly TRBD1 or TRBD2 for D (5 bases each). There are 14 residues in the CDR3. V lost 8 bases, J lost 1 base, and 15 bases lay in between. Germline CDR1 and CDR2: SGHRS and YFSETQ. The CDR3 sequence is CASLEGFGQETQYF. CDR3 DNA: TGCGCCAGTCTCGAGGGGTTCGGCCAAGAGACCCAGTACTTC.